This T cell receptor (beta chain) was found in a study of human T cells and chemical hapten exposure. Across the whole study: From small differences in pooled library volume came most of the variation in per-sample TCR yields.

The J segment lost 3 bases and the V segment lost 5 bases, leaving 5 bases of the junction unmatched. The germline V gene has CDR1 SGHNT and CDR2 YENEEA. CDR3 length: 15 amino acids. Regarding time point: healthy volunteer bleed at 6 weeks. Blood, whole and unfractionated, served as the source for total RNA extraction. This clonotype was found many times. Unique molecular identifiers were linked by the library to individual cDNA molecules. Methods used by the authors: TCR counts had a median of about 92,000 per sample and spanned roughly 23,224 to 690,600. TCRdb redid the calling of the RACE reads with MiXCR, one entry per CDR3 protein. The V and J calls come from TCRdb's annotation, not from the publication. The sample shows about 47,000 distinct CDR3 sequences, roughly 3.5% of them seen only once.

The sequence derives from a human donor in good health. Some clones in this sample may be carry-over from other donors' samples. The sample taken for sequencing was whole blood. The chain couples TRBV11-3 to TRBJ2-3; 10 bases are a match to TRBD1. CDR3 region: CASSPRQGATDTQYF. DNA of the CDR3: TGTGCCAGCAGCCCCAGACAGGGGGCTACAGATACGCAGTATTTT. Based on the CDR3 plus reference TRBV11-3 and TRBJ2-3, the full variable domain is EAGVVQSPRYKIIEKKQPVAFWCNPISGHNTLYWYLQNLGQGPELLIRYENEEAVDDSQLPKDRFSAERLKGVDSTLKIQPAELGDSAVYLCASSPRQGATDTQYFGPGTRLTVL.